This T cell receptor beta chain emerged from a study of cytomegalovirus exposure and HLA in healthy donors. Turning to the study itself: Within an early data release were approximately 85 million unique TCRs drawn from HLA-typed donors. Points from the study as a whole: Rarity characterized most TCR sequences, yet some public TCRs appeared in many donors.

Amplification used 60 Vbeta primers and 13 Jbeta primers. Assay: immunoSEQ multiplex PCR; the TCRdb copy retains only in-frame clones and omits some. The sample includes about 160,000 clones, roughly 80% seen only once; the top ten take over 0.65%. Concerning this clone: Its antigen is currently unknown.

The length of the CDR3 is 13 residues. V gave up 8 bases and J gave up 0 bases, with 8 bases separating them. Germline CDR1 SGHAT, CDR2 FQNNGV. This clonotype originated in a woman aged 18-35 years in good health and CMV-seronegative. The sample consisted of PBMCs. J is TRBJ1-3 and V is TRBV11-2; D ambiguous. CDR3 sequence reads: CASEEASGNTIYF. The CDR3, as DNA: TGTGCCAGCGAGGAGGCCTCTGGAAACACCATATATTTT.